Here is one T cell receptor beta chain with its context. This sample is drawn from a study of blood T cell repertoires in COVID-19. At the level of the study: Donors in the United States, Italy and Spain gave samples during acute or convalescent COVID-19. T cells, B-cell-depleted T cells, or PBMCs provided the cDNA or gDNA that served as material.

Per germline, CDR1 MNHEY and CDR2 SMNVEV (reference sequence). This CDR3 contains 14 residues. V lost 5 bases, J lost 6 bases, and 17 bases lay in between. In the original analysis: How many nucleated cells were present was estimated from reference gene primer amplification. Assay used: immunoSEQ multiplex PCR; TCRdb lists only in-frame clones, some missing. V, J and clone size are taken as reported in that table, and D and trimming were inferred from the DNA itself. The sample carries 90,000 to 150,000 clones, approximately 87% recorded once. Sequencing was performed on peripheral blood. The chain recombines TRBV27 with TRBJ2-7; D possibly corresponds to TRBD1 (6 bases). This sequence originates from a woman in her forties or fifties with acute or convalescent COVID-19. The DNA for the CDR3 is TGTGCCAGCAGTACCTCCGGGACATTAACCGAGCAGTACTTC. Its protein is CASSTSGTLTEQYF.